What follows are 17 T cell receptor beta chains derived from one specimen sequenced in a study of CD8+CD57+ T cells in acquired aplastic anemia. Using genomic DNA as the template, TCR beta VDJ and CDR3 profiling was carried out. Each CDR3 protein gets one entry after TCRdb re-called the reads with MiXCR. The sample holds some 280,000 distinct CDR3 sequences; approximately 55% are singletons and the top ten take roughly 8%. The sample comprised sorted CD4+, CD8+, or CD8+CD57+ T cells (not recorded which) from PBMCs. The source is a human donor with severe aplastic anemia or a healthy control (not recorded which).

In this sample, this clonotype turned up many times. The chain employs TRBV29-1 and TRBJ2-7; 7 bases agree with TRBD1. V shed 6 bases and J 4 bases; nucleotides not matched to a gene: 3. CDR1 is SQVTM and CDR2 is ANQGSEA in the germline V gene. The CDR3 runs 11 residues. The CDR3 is CSVGTVYEQYF. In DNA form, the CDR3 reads TGCAGCGTGGGGACAGTTTACGAGCAGTACTTC.

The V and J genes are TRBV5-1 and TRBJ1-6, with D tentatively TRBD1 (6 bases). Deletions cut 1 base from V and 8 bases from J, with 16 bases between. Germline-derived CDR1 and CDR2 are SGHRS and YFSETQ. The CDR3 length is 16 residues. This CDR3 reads CASSLFGGGRDSPLHF. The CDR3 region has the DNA TGCGCCAGCAGCTTGTTTGGGGGCGGACGTGATTCACCCCTCCACTTT.

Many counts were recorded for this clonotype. The DNA for the CDR3 is TGCAGTGCTCCAGGGGACATGAACACTGAAGCTTTCTTT. It specifies CSAPGDMNTEAFF. This chain links TRBV20-1 with TRBJ1-1; tentatively, D is TRBD1 (6 bases). V lost 5 bases and J 0 bases, leaving 10 bases between the germline ends. This CDR3 has 13 amino acids. In germline, CDR1 is DFQATT, CDR2 SNEGSKA (reference sequence).

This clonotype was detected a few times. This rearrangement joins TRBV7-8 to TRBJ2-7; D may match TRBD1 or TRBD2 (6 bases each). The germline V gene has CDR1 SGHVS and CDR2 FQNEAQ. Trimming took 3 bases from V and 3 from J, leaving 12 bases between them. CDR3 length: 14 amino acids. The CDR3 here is CASSFRGAFYEQYF. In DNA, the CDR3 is TGTGCCAGCAGCTTTAGGGGGGCATTCTACGAGCAGTACTTC.

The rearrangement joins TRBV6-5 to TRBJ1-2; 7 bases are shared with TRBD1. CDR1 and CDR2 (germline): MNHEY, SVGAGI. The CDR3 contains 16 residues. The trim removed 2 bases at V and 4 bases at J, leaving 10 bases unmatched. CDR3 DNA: TGTGCCAGCAGTTACCCTCGACAGGGCGGGGTCTATGGCTACACCTTC. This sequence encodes CASSYPRQGGVYGYTF.

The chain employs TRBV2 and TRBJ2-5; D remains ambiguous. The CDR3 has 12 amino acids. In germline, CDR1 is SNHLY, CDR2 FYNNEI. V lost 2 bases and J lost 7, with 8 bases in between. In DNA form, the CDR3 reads TGTGCCAGCAGTGAACAGGACGGGACCCAGTACTTC. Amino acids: CASSEQDGTQYF. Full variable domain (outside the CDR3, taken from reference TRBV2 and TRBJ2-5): EPEVTQTPSHQVTQMGQEVILRCVPISNHLYFYWYRQILGQKVEFLVSFYNNEISEKSEIFDDQFSVERPDGSNFTLKIRSTKLEDSAMYFCASSEQDGTQYFGPGTRLLVL.

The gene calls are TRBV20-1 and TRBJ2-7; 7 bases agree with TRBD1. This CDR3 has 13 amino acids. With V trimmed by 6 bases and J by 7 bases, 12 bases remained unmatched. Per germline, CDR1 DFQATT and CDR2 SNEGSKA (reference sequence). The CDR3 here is CSAQGQVLGEQYF. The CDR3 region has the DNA TGCAGTGCGCAAGGACAGGTATTGGGGGAGCAGTACTTC.

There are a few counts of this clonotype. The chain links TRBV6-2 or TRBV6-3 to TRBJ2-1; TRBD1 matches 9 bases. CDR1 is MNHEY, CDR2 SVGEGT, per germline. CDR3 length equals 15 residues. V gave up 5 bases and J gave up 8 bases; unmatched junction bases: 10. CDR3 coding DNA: TGTGCCAGCAGTCCTTCCGGACAGGGGAGACATGAGCAGTTCTTC. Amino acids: CASSPSGQGRHEQFF.

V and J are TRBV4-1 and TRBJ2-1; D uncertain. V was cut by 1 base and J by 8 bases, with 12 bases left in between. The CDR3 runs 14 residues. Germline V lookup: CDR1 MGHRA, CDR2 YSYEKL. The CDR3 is CASSQAPGLDEQFF. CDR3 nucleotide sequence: TGCGCCAGCAGCCAAGCGCCCGGTCTGGATGAGCAGTTCTTC.

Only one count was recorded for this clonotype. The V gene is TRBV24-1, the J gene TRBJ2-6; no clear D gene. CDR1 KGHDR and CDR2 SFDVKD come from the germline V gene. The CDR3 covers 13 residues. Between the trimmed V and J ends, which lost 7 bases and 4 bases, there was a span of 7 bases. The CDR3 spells CATRQDGANVLTF. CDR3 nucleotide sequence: TGTGCCACCAGGCAGGACGGGGCCAACGTCCTGACTTTC.

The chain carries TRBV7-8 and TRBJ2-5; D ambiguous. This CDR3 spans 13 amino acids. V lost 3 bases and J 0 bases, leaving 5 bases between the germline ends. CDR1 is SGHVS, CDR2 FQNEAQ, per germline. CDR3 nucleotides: TGTGCCAGCAGCTTCCCGTACCAAGAGACCCAGTACTTC. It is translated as CASSFPYQETQYF.

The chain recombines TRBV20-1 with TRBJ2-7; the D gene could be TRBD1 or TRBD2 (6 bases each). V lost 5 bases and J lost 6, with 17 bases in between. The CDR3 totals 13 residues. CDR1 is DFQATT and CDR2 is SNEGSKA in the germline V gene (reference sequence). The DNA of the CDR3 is TGCAGTGCTCAGGACAGCTTGGGGGGCGAGCAGTACTTC. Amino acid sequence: CSAQDSLGGEQYF.

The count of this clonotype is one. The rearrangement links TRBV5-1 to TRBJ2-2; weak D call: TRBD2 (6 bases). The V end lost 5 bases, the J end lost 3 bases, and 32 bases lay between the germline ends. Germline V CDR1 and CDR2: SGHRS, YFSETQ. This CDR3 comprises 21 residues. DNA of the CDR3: TGCGCCAGCAGATATAAGAATCTAGCGAGAAACCTGCCGGTCGACACCGGGGAGCTGTTTTTT. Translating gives CASRYKNLARNLPVDTGELFF. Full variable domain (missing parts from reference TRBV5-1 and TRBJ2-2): KAGVTQTPRYLIKTRGQQVTLSCSPISGHRSVSWYQQTPGQGLQFLFEYFSETQRNKGNFPGRFSGRQFSNSRSEMNVSTLELGDSALYLCASRYKNLARNLPVDTGELFFGEGSRLTVL.

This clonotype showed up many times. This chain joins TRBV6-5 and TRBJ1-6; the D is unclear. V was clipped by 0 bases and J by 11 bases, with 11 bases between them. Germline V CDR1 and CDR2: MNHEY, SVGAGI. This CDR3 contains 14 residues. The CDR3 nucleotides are TGTGCCAGCAGTTACTCGGACCCGACTGCACCCCTCCACTTT. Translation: CASSYSDPTAPLHF.

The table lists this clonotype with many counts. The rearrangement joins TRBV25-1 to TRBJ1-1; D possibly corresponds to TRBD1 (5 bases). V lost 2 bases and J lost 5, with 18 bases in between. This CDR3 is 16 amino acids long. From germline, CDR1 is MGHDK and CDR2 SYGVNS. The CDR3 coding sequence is TGTGCCAGCAGTGAAGGTGGCAGGGTAGTTAAGACTGAAGCTTTCTTT. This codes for CASSEGGRVVKTEAFF.

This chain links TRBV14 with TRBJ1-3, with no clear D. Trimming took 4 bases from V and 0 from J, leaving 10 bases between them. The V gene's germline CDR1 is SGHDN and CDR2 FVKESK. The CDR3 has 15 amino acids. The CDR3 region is CASSPDRSSGNTIYF. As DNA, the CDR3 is TGTGCCAGCAGCCCTGATAGGAGCTCTGGAAACACCATATATTTT.

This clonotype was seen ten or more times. The CDR3 spells CASEYFGRNQHF. The CDR3 DNA reads TGTGCCAGCGAATATTTCGGGAGGAACCAGCATTTT. This chain connects TRBV28 to TRBJ1-5; D gene unclear. Germline V CDR1 and CDR2: MDHEN, SYDVKM. V was trimmed by 8 bases and J by 12 bases, leaving 17 bases between them. The CDR3 contains 12 residues.